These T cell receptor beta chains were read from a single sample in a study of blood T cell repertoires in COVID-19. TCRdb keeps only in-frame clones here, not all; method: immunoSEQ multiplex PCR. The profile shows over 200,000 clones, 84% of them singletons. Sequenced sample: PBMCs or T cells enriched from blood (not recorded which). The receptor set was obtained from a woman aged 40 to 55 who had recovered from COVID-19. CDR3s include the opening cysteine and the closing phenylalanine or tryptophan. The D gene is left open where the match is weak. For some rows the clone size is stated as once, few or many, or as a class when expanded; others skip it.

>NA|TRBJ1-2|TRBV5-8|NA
CASRIGGLEANYGYTF
TGTGCCAGCAGGATTGGAGGGCTTGAGGCTAACTATGGCTACACCTTC
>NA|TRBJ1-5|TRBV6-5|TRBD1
CASRTGGYSNQPQHF
TGTGCCAGCAGAACAGGGGGGTATAGCAATCAGCCCCAGCATTTT
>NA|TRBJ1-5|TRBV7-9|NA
CASSLSGGEGNQPQHF
TGTGCCAGCAGCTTAAGTGGCGGTGAGGGCAATCAGCCCCAGCATTTT
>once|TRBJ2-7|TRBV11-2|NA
CASSLSSSAYEQYF
TGTGCCAGCAGCTTATCGAGCTCTGCCTACGAGCAGTACTTC
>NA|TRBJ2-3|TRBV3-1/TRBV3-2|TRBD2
CASSQDAREGGGTDTQYF
TGTGCCAGCAGCCAAGATGCCCGGGAGGGAGGGGGAACAGATACGCAGTATTTT
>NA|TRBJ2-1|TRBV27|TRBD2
CASSPGLAGDEQFF
TGTGCCAGCAGCCCGGGACTAGCGGGGGATGAGCAGTTCTTC
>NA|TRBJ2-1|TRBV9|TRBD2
CASSRIAGGNNEQFF
TGTGCCAGCAGCCGTATAGCGGGAGGTAACAATGAGCAGTTCTTC
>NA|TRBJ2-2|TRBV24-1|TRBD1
CATSGSLLQGSGELFF
TGTGCCACCAGTGGGTCTTTGTTACAGGGGTCCGGGGAGCTGTTTTTT
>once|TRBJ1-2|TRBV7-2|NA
CASSQRDTLNYTF
TGTGCCAGCAGTCAGAGGGACACCTTAAACTACACCTTC
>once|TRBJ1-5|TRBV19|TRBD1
CASSVGQGGQPQHF
TGTGCCAGTAGTGTGGGACAGGGTGGCCAGCCCCAGCATTTT
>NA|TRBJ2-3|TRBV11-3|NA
CASSLVVSESTDTQYF
TGTGCCAGCAGCTTAGTAGTTAGCGAAAGCACAGATACGCAGTATTTT
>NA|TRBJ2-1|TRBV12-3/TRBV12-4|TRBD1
CASSKGQYNEQFF
TGTGCCAGCAGTAAGGGACAGTACAATGAGCAGTTCTTC
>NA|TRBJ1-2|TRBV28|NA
CASSAVLGGLSYGYTF
TGTGCCAGCAGTGCAGTCCTAGGAGGCCTTAGCTATGGCTACACCTTC
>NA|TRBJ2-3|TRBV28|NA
CASSFSLAGLRTDTQYF
TGTGCCAGCAGTTTTTCCCTAGCCGGGCTACGGACGGATACGCAGTATTTT
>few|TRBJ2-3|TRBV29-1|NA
CSVYGRGTQYF
TGCAGCGTTTACGGGAGAGGTACGCAGTATTTT
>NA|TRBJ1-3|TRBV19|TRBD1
CASSPGRGPGNTIYF
TGTGCCAGTAGCCCTGGCAGGGGGCCAGGAAACACCATATATTTT